What follows are 16 T cell receptor beta chains derived from one specimen sequenced in a study of early stage breast cancer tumors. Using immunoSEQ multiplex PCR, the repertoire was profiled, and TCRdb retains in-frame clones only, with some absent. This sample has about 72,000 clones, with 65% to 80% found just once. Input material: blood. These receptors all come from a person between 55 and 69 years old with breast cancer.

This sequence joins TRBV11-2 and TRBJ2-7; D might be TRBD1 (6 bases). Germline V gene sequence: CDR1 SGHAT, CDR2 FQNNGV. The CDR3 is made up of 14 amino acids. Deletions cut 4 bases from V and 4 bases from J, with 14 bases between. CDR3 nucleotides: TGTGCCAGCAGCTCCTCCGGACAGCTGTACGAGCAGTACTTC. It translates to CASSSSGQLYEQYF.

This clone was detected only a few times. The rearrangement joins TRBV7-9 to TRBJ2-7, with D tentatively TRBD2 (6 bases). This CDR3 region has 15 residues. Trimming took off 2 bases at V and 1 base at J, with 12 bases between the two ends. CDR1 and CDR2 (germline): SEHNR, FQNEAQ (reference sequence). In nucleotides, the CDR3 is TGTGCCAGCAGCTTACTTAGCGGTTCTTCCTACGAGCAGTACTTC. Amino acid sequence: CASSLLSGSSYEQYF.

The genes are TRBV5-6 and TRBJ1-5; D is uncertain. Trimming cost V 4 bases and J 3 bases, with 14 bases left between them. The CDR3 totals 15 residues. CDR1 SGHDT and CDR2 YYEEEE come from the germline V gene. CDR3 sequence reads: CASSRWQVSNQPQHF. The CDR3 region has the DNA TGTGCCAGCAGCAGATGGCAGGTGTCCAATCAGCCCCAGCATTTT.

This chain connects TRBV27 to TRBJ2-7; a possible D gene is TRBD1 (5 bases). V was shortened by 6 bases and J by 4 bases, with 19 bases between the two germline ends. CDR3 size: 15 residues. The germline CDR1 and CDR2 sequences are MNHEY and SMNVEV (reference sequence). The CDR3 reads CASSQTGGTRYEQYF. For the CDR3, the DNA is TGTGCCAGCAGCCAAACAGGCGGAACGAGGTACGAGCAGTACTTC.

This sequence joins TRBV10-1 and TRBJ2-7; D not certain. This CDR3 spans 11 amino acids. Germline lookup yields CDR1 WNHNN and CDR2 SYGVQD (reference sequence). The V gene lost 4 bases and the J gene lost 6 bases, with 7 bases spanning the gap. CDR3 sequence reads: CASSGAGEQYF. Here the CDR3 DNA reads TGCGCCAGCAGTGGGGCTGGCGAGCAGTACTTC.

The chain links TRBV9 to TRBJ2-2; 9 bases fit TRBD2. Germline-derived CDR1 and CDR2 are SGDLS and YYNGEE. Trimming cost V 0 bases and J 7 bases; bases outside gene matches: 7. The CDR3 is made up of 16 amino acids. CDR3 nucleotide sequence: TGTGCCAGCAGCGTAGAACCTAGCGGGACCGGCGGGGAGCTGTTTTTT. Protein: CASSVEPSGTGGELFF.

The J gene is TRBJ2-5, the V gene TRBV28; D is perhaps TRBD1 (6 bases). This CDR3 comprises 14 residues. The V end was cut by 5 bases, the J end by 5 bases, with 15 bases between. Germline assignment: CDR1 MDHEN and CDR2 SYDVKM. This CDR3 is CASSNTQGVETQYF. In nucleotides, the CDR3 is TGTGCCAGCAGTAATACACAGGGTGTGGAGACCCAGTACTTC.

J is TRBJ1-1 and V is TRBV9; 10 positions agree with TRBD1. The junction had 4 bases not matched to a gene; V was cut back by 0 bases and J by 2 bases. Germline CDR1 SGDLS, CDR2 YYNGEE. The CDR3 contains 16 residues. Here the CDR3 DNA reads TGTGCCAGCAGCGTAGGGGACAGGGGCATTAACACTGAAGCTTTCTTT. Translated, it gives CASSVGDRGINTEAFF.

The V gene is TRBV5-1, the J gene TRBJ1-4; TRBD1 matches at 11 bases. Trimming at V came to 1 base and at J to 5 bases, leaving 4 bases not matched to a gene. The CDR3 totals 16 residues. Germline V gene sequence: CDR1 SGHRS, CDR2 YFSETQ. The CDR3 DNA reads as TGCGCCAGCAGCTTGTCCCGGGACAGGGGGAATGAAAAACTGTTTTTT. As protein: CASSLSRDRGNEKLFF.

In this sample, this clone turned up once. The chain combines TRBV14 with TRBJ2-2; D may be TRBD1 (6 bases). CDR1 and CDR2 (germline): SGHDN, FVKESK. CDR3 length: 14 amino acids. Trimming took 7 bases from V and 2 from J, leaving 11 bases between them. In DNA, the CDR3 is TGTGCCAGCAAACCGACAGGCAACACCGGGGAGCTGTTTTTT. Its translation: CASKPTGNTGELFF. Full variable domain (missing parts from reference TRBV14 and TRBJ2-2): EAGVTQFPSHSVIEKGQTVTLRCDPISGHDNLYWYRRVMGKEIKFLLHFVKESKQDESGMPNNRFLAERTGGTYSTLKVQPAELEDSGVYFCASKPTGNTGELFFGEGSRLTVL.

The chain recombines TRBV27 with TRBJ2-3, with D possibly TRBD2 on 5 matching bases. This CDR3 comprises 14 residues. CDR1 and CDR2 from the germline V gene are MNHEY and SMNVEV (reference sequence). V dropped 7 bases and J dropped 0 bases, with 11 bases sitting between them. The CDR3 nucleotides are TGTGCCAGCATCGGAGCGGACAGCACAGATACGCAGTATTTT. Translated: CASIGADSTDTQYF.

The chain links TRBV30 to TRBJ1-6; 8 bases fit TRBD1. Trimming at V came to 4 bases and at J to 13 bases, leaving 6 bases not matched to a gene. Germline lookup yields CDR1 GTSNPN and CDR2 SVGIG (reference sequence). The CDR3 consists of 12 residues. The CDR3 spells CAWNQGARPLHF. The CDR3 nucleotides are TGTGCCTGGAACCAGGGGGCCAGGCCCCTCCACTTT.

The J gene is TRBJ2-7, the V gene TRBV6-5, with a possible D match to TRBD1 (5 bases). This CDR3 spans 12 amino acids. Germline V lookup: CDR1 MNHEY, CDR2 SVGAGI. CDR3 amino acids: CQTRDSDYEQYF. The CDR3 nucleotides are TGTCAAACCCGAGACAGCGACTACGAGCAGTACTTC.

The genes are TRBV18 and TRBJ2-7; maybe TRBD1 (6 bases). The length of the CDR3 is 14 residues. The V gene's germline CDR1 is KGHSH and CDR2 LQKENI. V lost 3 bases and J lost 0, with 9 bases in between. CDR3 DNA sequence: TGTGCCAGCTCACCGGGACAAAGCTCCTACGAGCAGTACTTC. Its protein product is CASSPGQSSYEQYF.

The V and J genes are TRBV9 and TRBJ2-3; D is ambiguous. The CDR3 contains 16 residues. V dropped 0 bases and J dropped 1 base, with 12 bases sitting between them. Per the germline V gene, CDR1 is SGDLS and CDR2 is YYNGEE. CDR3 sequence: CASSVDPARRTDTQYF. CDR3 in DNA: TGTGCCAGCAGCGTAGACCCGGCCCGCCGCACAGATACGCAGTATTTT.

J is TRBJ1-2 and V is TRBV5-1; D not resolved. Per germline, CDR1 SGHRS and CDR2 YFSETQ. CDR3 length equals 15 residues. V lost 0 bases to trimming and J lost 5 bases, with 14 bases between them. CDR3 in amino acids: CASSLETGTNYGYTF. As DNA, the CDR3 is TGCGCCAGCAGCTTGGAGACGGGTACGAATTATGGCTACACCTTC.